This T cell receptor (beta chain) comes out of a study of cytomegalovirus exposure and HLA in healthy donors. The CDR3 runs to 18 residues. With 3 bases clipped from V and 4 bases from J, the junction kept 14 bases outside the gene matches. Germline V lookup: CDR1 MNHNS, CDR2 SASEGT. Study observations and caveats: A few chains tied to CMV proved CMV antigen-specific in vitro. A reported reduction in N-insertions relative to the approximately 670-donor mean was seen in an Asian-associated ancestry cluster in a later analysis. Productive status was seen about 87% or about 30% of the time for most TCR beta V segments in an earlier analysis.

As for this clone: Its antigen is not known.

This PCR relied on a set of 60 Vbeta primers and 13 Jbeta primers. How the authors handled the data: It was a later analysis that counted about 80 million unique TCR beta chains, of which about 10 million were shared. Sequenced by immunoSEQ multiplex PCR; TCRdb stores in-frame clones only, minus some. Clone size and V and J calls were adopted from that table, with D and trimming inferred from the DNA. Here the sample spans 130,000 to 150,000 clones, over 60% being singletons. Specimen: PBMCs. The sequence came from a male donor in good health and CMV-seropositive. The chain joins TRBV6-1 to TRBJ1-4; 7 bases align to TRBD1. The CDR3 nucleotides read TGTGCCAGCAGTGAGGGTGTCAGGGGGATGGTGGGTAATGAAAAACTGTTTTTT. Translating it yields CASSEGVRGMVGNEKLFF.